The source of this TCR beta chain is a study of cytomegalovirus exposure and HLA in healthy donors. For the study at large: About 82 million unique TCRs from HLA-typed donors were held in an early release of data.

13 Jbeta primers and 60 Vbeta primers were used for the PCR. The protocol was immunoSEQ multiplex PCR, while the TCRdb copy is restricted to in-frame clones and leaves out a portion. The sample lists about 250,000 clones, about 80% occurring once. In this sample, this clone turned up once. Its antigen is currently unknown. Points from the study as a whole: The study recorded over 150 TCR beta chains that were cytomegalovirus-associated.

This clonotype was obtained from a girl aged 2 to 10 in good health and CMV-seronegative. Input material: PBMCs.

CDR3 nucleotides: TGTGCCAGCAGCTTAATCCAGGGCTTCTATGGCTACACCTTC. Amino acids: CASSLIQGFYGYTF. The chain joins TRBV7-9 to TRBJ1-2; D might be TRBD1 (5 bases). Trimming pared 2 bases from V and 4 bases from J, leaving 11 bases between. The germline V gene encodes CDR1 SEHNR and CDR2 FQNEAQ (reference sequence). This CDR3 is 14 amino acids long.